This T cell receptor (beta chain) emerged from a study of OX40 agonist ivuxolimab in advanced cancers. Overall study: Hepatocellular carcinoma, melanoma, renal cell or head and neck cancer occurred in dose-escalation patients. Study results and limitations: Clonal expansion was among the lowest in partial responders at 0.1-3.0 mg/kg, especially CD8+.

Excluded were patients having autoimmune disease history or systemic immunosuppression. The V and J ends lost 3 bases and 1 base respectively, with 12 bases between them. Germline V gene lookup returns CDR1 MGHRA and CDR2 YSYEKL. CDR3 length equals 16 residues. Sequencing was performed with immunoSEQ multiplex PCR; in TCRdb, only in-frame clones are kept and a portion is missing. The sample includes tens of thousands of clones, 75% to 90% of them seen just once. A remark on this clone: Its cognate antigen is unknown.

The source of this sequence is an adult with an advanced solid tumor such as melanoma, head and neck, liver or kidney cancer. The gene calls are TRBV4-1 and TRBJ2-2, with D maybe TRBD1 (5 bases). Sequences were derived from CD4+ or CD8+ T cells sorted from blood, sampled in a trial of the OX40 agonist ivuxolimab. The CDR3 DNA reads as TGCGCCAGCAGCCAGGGGCGCTCCTTGAACACCGGGGAGCTGTTTTTT. This translates into CASSQGRSLNTGELFF.